The rows below give T cell receptor beta chains drawn from one sample of a study of CD4 T cells in relation to SARS-CoV-2 and coronaviruses. No cognate antigen is known for these TCRs. The method was immunoSEQ multiplex PCR; TCRdb's version includes in-frame clones alone and lacks a portion of them. The data show about 14,000 clones, around 74% seen once. Sequencing was carried out using CD4+ T cells from PBMCs, cultured in vitro. All receptors derive from a human donor in good health. Both conserved end residues are part of each CDR3. D genes are given only for firm matches. Part of the rows lack a size; the others show once, few, many or a class for expanded clones.

clone size: -
V gene: TRBV6-5
D gene: -
J gene: TRBJ1-5
CDR3 protein: CASSYSNDRNQPQHF
CDR3 DNA: TGTGCCAGCAGTTACTCAAATGACAGGAATCAGCCCCAGCATTTT

clone size: -
V gene: TRBV24-1
D gene: TRBD1
J gene: TRBJ1-1
CDR3 protein: CATSEDRGFRAFF
CDR3 DNA: TGTGCCACCAGTGAGGACAGGGGGTTTAGAGCTTTCTTT

clone size: -
V gene: TRBV5-1
D gene: -
J gene: TRBJ2-6
CDR3 protein: CASSLGDSGANVLTF
CDR3 DNA: TGCGCCAGCAGCTTGGGCGATTCTGGGGCCAACGTCCTGACTTTC

clone size: -
V gene: TRBV30
D gene: -
J gene: TRBJ2-7
CDR3 protein: CAGAVGGGEQYF
CDR3 DNA: TGTGCCGGGGCTGTAGGGGGAGGCGAGCAGTACTTC

clone size: -
V gene: TRBV6-5
D gene: -
J gene: TRBJ2-5
CDR3 protein: CASSYRDSAETQYF
CDR3 DNA: TGTGCCAGCAGTTACCGGGACTCCGCGGAGACCCAGTACTTC

clone size: -
V gene: TRBV4-2
D gene: -
J gene: TRBJ2-6
CDR3 protein: CASSPFLSGANVLTF
CDR3 DNA: TGTGCCAGCAGCCCATTCCTCTCTGGGGCCAACGTCCTGACTTTC

clone size: -
V gene: TRBV6-6
D gene: TRBD2
J gene: TRBJ2-2
CDR3 protein: CASSRTSNTGELFF
CDR3 DNA: TGTGCCAGCAGCCGGACTAGCAACACCGGGGAGCTGTTTTTT

clone size: once
V gene: TRBV6-5
D gene: -
J gene: TRBJ2-7
CDR3 protein: CASSYSALTYEQYF
CDR3 DNA: TGTGCCAGCAGTTACTCCGCCCTAACCTACGAGCAGTACTTC

clone size: -
V gene: TRBV25-1
D gene: TRBD1
J gene: TRBJ2-2
CDR3 protein: CASAVGGVNAGELFF
CDR3 DNA: TGTGCCAGCGCGGTAGGGGGCGTAAACGCCGGGGAGCTGTTTTTT

clone size: -
V gene: TRBV6-6
D gene: -
J gene: TRBJ1-2
CDR3 protein: CASTPGENPGYTF
CDR3 DNA: TGTGCCAGCACTCCAGGGGAAAATCCTGGCTACACCTTC

clone size: -
V gene: TRBV10-1
D gene: -
J gene: TRBJ1-4
CDR3 protein: CASSPDGQSNEKLFF
CDR3 DNA: TGCGCCAGCAGTCCGGACGGCCAGTCCAATGAAAAACTGTTTTTT

clone size: -
V gene: TRBV11-2
D gene: TRBD1
J gene: TRBJ2-7
CDR3 protein: CASSPRTGAYEQYF
CDR3 DNA: TGTGCCAGCAGCCCGAGGACAGGCGCGTACGAGCAGTACTTC

clone size: -
V gene: TRBV2
D gene: -
J gene: TRBJ1-1
CDR3 protein: CASSDYPNTEAFF
CDR3 DNA: TGTGCCAGCAGTGATTATCCGAACACTGAAGCTTTCTTT

clone size: -
V gene: TRBV6-5
D gene: TRBD2
J gene: TRBJ2-1
CDR3 protein: CASTLTSGRRNEQFF
CDR3 DNA: TGTGCCAGCACCCTAACTAGCGGGAGGCGGAATGAGCAGTTCTTC

clone size: few
V gene: TRBV27
D gene: -
J gene: TRBJ1-4
CDR3 protein: CASSAGNSNEKLFF
CDR3 DNA: TGTGCCAGCAGTGCTGGGAACTCTAATGAAAAACTGTTTTTT

clone size: -
V gene: TRBV2
D gene: -
J gene: TRBJ2-1
CDR3 protein: CASSARRTNDNEQFF
CDR3 DNA: TGTGCCAGCAGTGCACGGCGGACCAACGACAATGAGCAGTTCTTC

clone size: -
V gene: TRBV25-1
D gene: -
J gene: TRBJ2-5
CDR3 protein: CASSPPNPLQETQYF
CDR3 DNA: TGTGCCAGCAGTCCCCCAAACCCCTTACAAGAGACCCAGTACTTC

clone size: -
V gene: TRBV9
D gene: -
J gene: TRBJ1-6
CDR3 protein: CASSVELLNSPLHF
CDR3 DNA: TGTGCCAGCAGCGTAGAACTGCTAAATTCACCCCTCCACTTT

clone size: -
V gene: TRBV12-3/TRBV12-4
D gene: -
J gene: TRBJ1-2
CDR3 protein: CASSFGGYYGYTF
CDR3 DNA: TGTGCCAGCAGTTTCGGCGGATACTATGGCTACACCTTC

clone size: -
V gene: TRBV7-9
D gene: -
J gene: TRBJ1-3
CDR3 protein: CASRGVSGNTIYF
CDR3 DNA: TGTGCCAGCAGAGGGGTCTCTGGAAACACCATATATTTT

clone size: -
V gene: TRBV27
D gene: -
J gene: TRBJ2-4
CDR3 protein: CASSLGGLGSKNIQYF
CDR3 DNA: TGTGCCAGCAGTTTAGGCGGGCTCGGATCCAAAAACATTCAGTACTTC

clone size: -
V gene: TRBV18
D gene: TRBD1
J gene: TRBJ1-2
CDR3 protein: CASSPPDRVYGYTF
CDR3 DNA: TGTGCCAGCTCACCACCGGACAGGGTCTATGGCTACACCTTC

clone size: -
V gene: TRBV2
D gene: TRBD1
J gene: TRBJ2-7
CDR3 protein: CASSPRDRAYEQYF
CDR3 DNA: TGTGCCAGCAGCCCCCGGGACAGAGCCTACGAGCAGTACTTC

clone size: few
V gene: TRBV5-4
D gene: -
J gene: TRBJ1-6
CDR3 protein: CASSLGVGANSPLHF
CDR3 DNA: TGTGCCAGCAGCTTGGGGGTAGGGGCTAATTCACCCCTCCACTTT

clone size: -
V gene: TRBV2
D gene: -
J gene: TRBJ2-1
CDR3 protein: CASSPFSAGWFF
CDR3 DNA: TGTGCCAGCAGTCCTTTTAGCGCGGGTTGGTTCTTC

clone size: -
V gene: TRBV6-5
D gene: -
J gene: TRBJ1-2
CDR3 protein: CASRGPGRDGYTF
CDR3 DNA: TGTGCCAGCAGGGGTCCGGGGAGGGATGGCTACACCTTC

clone size: once
V gene: TRBV5-1
D gene: TRBD1
J gene: TRBJ2-5
CDR3 protein: CASSFGQGIQETQYF
CDR3 DNA: TGCGCCAGCAGCTTCGGACAGGGGATCCAAGAGACCCAGTACTTC

clone size: -
V gene: TRBV4-1
D gene: TRBD1
J gene: TRBJ2-7
CDR3 protein: CASSQAAWTGGLYEQYF
CDR3 DNA: TGCGCCAGCAGCCAAGCGGCCTGGACAGGGGGCCTCTACGAGCAGTACTTC

clone size: hyperexpanded
V gene: TRBV3-1/TRBV3-2
D gene: -
J gene: TRBJ1-3
CDR3 protein: CASSIEGVPGNTIYF
CDR3 DNA: TGTGCCAGCAGCATAGAGGGGGTGCCTGGAAACACCATATATTTT

clone size: -
V gene: TRBV6-6
D gene: -
J gene: TRBJ2-3
CDR3 protein: CASSPEGPPDTQYF
CDR3 DNA: TGTGCCAGCAGTCCAGAGGGGCCCCCAGATACGCAGTATTTT

clone size: -
V gene: TRBV4-2
D gene: -
J gene: TRBJ2-2
CDR3 protein: CASSQDGSNTGELFF
CDR3 DNA: TGTGCCAGCAGCCAAGATGGATCGAACACCGGGGAGCTGTTTTTT

clone size: -
V gene: TRBV18
D gene: TRBD2
J gene: TRBJ2-7
CDR3 protein: CASSPSPPGLATDEQYF
CDR3 DNA: TGTGCCAGCTCACCCTCCCCGCCGGGACTAGCGACCGACGAGCAGTACTTC

clone size: once
V gene: TRBV30
D gene: -
J gene: TRBJ1-2
CDR3 protein: CAWSEGRLVGF
CDR3 DNA: TGTGCCTGGAGTGAGGGCCGCCTTGTGGGCTTC

clone size: -
V gene: TRBV28
D gene: -
J gene: TRBJ2-7
CDR3 protein: CASRSQDGTYEQYF
CDR3 DNA: TGTGCCAGCAGGAGCCAGGACGGAACCTACGAGCAGTACTTC

clone size: -
V gene: TRBV30
D gene: -
J gene: TRBJ1-3
CDR3 protein: CAWSVLRGLGNTIYF
CDR3 DNA: TGTGCCTGGAGTGTACTAAGGGGTTTGGGAAACACCATATATTTT

clone size: -
V gene: TRBV28
D gene: -
J gene: TRBJ1-1
CDR3 protein: CASSLYMNTEAFF
CDR3 DNA: TGTGCCAGCAGTTTATACATGAACACTGAAGCTTTCTTT

clone size: -
V gene: TRBV9
D gene: -
J gene: TRBJ1-2
CDR3 protein: CASSVAGQPWNGYTF
CDR3 DNA: TGTGCCAGCAGCGTAGCAGGACAGCCATGGAATGGCTACACCTTC

clone size: -
V gene: TRBV19
D gene: TRBD1
J gene: TRBJ1-2
CDR3 protein: CASSIRTGTAYGYTF
CDR3 DNA: TGTGCCAGTAGTATTCGGACCGGGACAGCCTATGGCTACACCTTC

clone size: -
V gene: TRBV11-1
D gene: TRBD2
J gene: TRBJ2-1
CDR3 protein: CASSLNGRAENEQFF
CDR3 DNA: TGTGCCAGCAGCTTAAATGGGAGGGCCGAGAATGAGCAGTTCTTC

clone size: -
V gene: TRBV25-1
D gene: TRBD1
J gene: TRBJ1-3
CDR3 protein: CASSETTGLGNTIYF
CDR3 DNA: TGTGCCAGCAGTGAAACGACAGGGTTGGGAAACACCATATATTTT

clone size: -
V gene: TRBV5-1
D gene: -
J gene: TRBJ2-2
CDR3 protein: CASSSPVNTGELFF
CDR3 DNA: TGCGCCAGCAGCTCACCGGTGAACACCGGGGAGCTGTTTTTT

clone size: -
V gene: TRBV24-1
D gene: -
J gene: TRBJ1-6
CDR3 protein: CATSDLSGYNSPLHF
CDR3 DNA: TGTGCCACCAGTGATTTGTCGGGTTATAATTCACCCCTCCACTTT

clone size: once
V gene: TRBV10-3
D gene: -
J gene: TRBJ1-5
CDR3 protein: CAISGSGAGLNQPQHF
CDR3 DNA: TGTGCCATCAGTGGGTCTGGGGCAGGGTTAAATCAGCCCCAGCATTTT

clone size: -
V gene: TRBV7-2
D gene: -
J gene: TRBJ2-5
CDR3 protein: CASSFGIGVETQYF
CDR3 DNA: TGTGCCAGCAGCTTTGGGATCGGCGTGGAGACCCAGTACTTC

clone size: -
V gene: TRBV5-1
D gene: TRBD1
J gene: TRBJ1-1
CDR3 protein: CASSSSGTGNTEAFF
CDR3 DNA: TGCGCCAGCAGCTCTTCCGGGACAGGGAACACTGAAGCTTTCTTT

clone size: few
V gene: TRBV20-1
D gene: -
J gene: TRBJ2-1
CDR3 protein: CSASQSNEQFF
CDR3 DNA: TGCAGTGCTAGCCAGAGCAATGAGCAGTTCTTC

clone size: few
V gene: TRBV27
D gene: TRBD1
J gene: TRBJ1-2
CDR3 protein: CASSFPGGYGYTF
CDR3 DNA: TGTGCCAGCAGTTTTCCAGGGGGGTATGGCTACACCTTC

clone size: -
V gene: TRBV6-5
D gene: -
J gene: TRBJ1-1
CDR3 protein: CASSYSSGGGGTEAFF
CDR3 DNA: TGTGCCAGCAGTTACTCGAGTGGGGGGGGTGGCACTGAAGCTTTCTTT